Shown below are 14 T cell receptor beta chains from a single sample sequenced in a study of T cell responses to AZD1222 COVID-19 vaccine. TCRdb's copy holds only in-frame clones and misses some; the assay was immunoSEQ multiplex PCR. The sample has fewer than 200,000 clones, around 88% seen once; the top ten hold 1.1%. The sequencing used peripheral blood, collected 28 days after the second AZD1222 dose. The origin of the receptors is an adult who received the AZD1222 COVID-19 vaccine.

The gene calls are TRBV3-1 (or the pseudogene TRBV3-2) and TRBJ1-5; 7 nucleotides match TRBD1. The CDR3 spans 13 residues. The germline V gene has CDR1 LGHDT and CDR2 YNNKEL (reference sequence). With 10 bases clipped from V and 10 bases from J, the junction kept 13 bases outside the gene matches. Here the CDR3 reads CANLRGRGSPQHF. As DNA, the CDR3 is TGTGCCAACCTTAGGGGCAGGGGGAGCCCCCAGCATTTT.

The chain recombines TRBV7-9 with TRBJ1-5; D gene uncertain. V was clipped by 5 bases and J by 1 base, with 6 bases between them. The germline V gene encodes CDR1 SEHNR and CDR2 FQNEAQ (reference sequence). This CDR3 contains 13 residues. CDR3 amino acids: CASSEQSNQPQHF. The CDR3 DNA is TGTGCCAGCAGCGAACAAAGCAATCAGCCCCAGCATTTT.

This chain uses TRBV9 with TRBJ2-3; 10 positions agree with TRBD2. V shed 0 bases and J 6 bases; nucleotides not matched to a gene: 7. The CDR3 totals 16 residues. Germline CDR1 SGDLS, CDR2 YYNGEE. The CDR3 reads CASSVGVAGGSDTQYF. CDR3 bases: TGTGCCAGCAGCGTAGGGGTAGCGGGGGGATCGGATACGCAGTATTTT.

The table lists this clone with a count of one. The chain uses TRBV7-8 and TRBJ2-1; TRBD2 aligns across 9 bases. This CDR3 spans 16 amino acids. The germline CDR1 and CDR2 sequences are SGHVS and FQNEAQ. V gave up 2 bases and J gave up 6 bases; unmatched junction bases: 8. In nucleotides, the CDR3 is TGTGCCAGCAGCTTATTGGCGGGGGGGCTGGGCAATGAGCAGTTCTTC. Translating it yields CASSLLAGGLGNEQFF.

The V gene is TRBV5-5, the J gene TRBJ1-6; the D is unclear. CDR1 and CDR2 (germline): SGHKS, YYEKEE (reference sequence). V shed 4 bases and J shed 2 bases, with 10 bases lying between them. The CDR3 contains 15 residues. The CDR3 reads CASSAWDPYNSPLHF. CDR3 DNA sequence: TGTGCCAGCAGCGCCTGGGATCCCTATAATTCACCCCTCCACTTT.

The rearrangement joins TRBV5-1 to TRBJ2-7, with 8 bases lining up with TRBD1. Germline V lookup: CDR1 SGHRS, CDR2 YFSETQ. This CDR3 has 15 residues. After removal of 4 bases from V and 3 bases from J, the junction contained 9 bases not matched to a gene. For the CDR3, the DNA is TGCGCCAGCAGCAGAACGACAGGGGCGGTCTACGAGCAGTACTTC. The encoded protein is CASSRTTGAVYEQYF.

The J gene is TRBJ1-1, the V gene TRBV19; 9 nucleotides agree with TRBD1. The V and J ends lost 6 bases and 4 bases, in that order; junction bases with no gene match: 6. Germline-derived CDR1 and CDR2 are LNHDA and SQIVND (reference sequence). The CDR3 loop spans 14 amino acids. The CDR3 spells CASRRDRVSTEAFF. CDR3 bases: TGTGCCAGTAGGAGGGACAGGGTCAGCACTGAAGCTTTCTTT.

The V gene is TRBV5-4, the J gene TRBJ2-2; TRBD2 matches 9 bases. The CDR3 loop spans 15 amino acids. The trim removed 4 bases at V and 6 bases at J, leaving 7 bases unmatched. Per germline, CDR1 SGHNT and CDR2 YYREEE (reference sequence). The CDR3 bases are TGTGCCAGCAGCCGGGGGACTAGCTCGCCCGGGGAGCTGTTTTTT. This encodes CASSRGTSSPGELFF. Using reference TRBV5-4 and TRBJ2-2 for the parts outside the CDR3, the full variable domain is ETGVTQSPTHLIKTRGQQVTLRCSSQSGHNTVSWYQQALGQGPQFIFQYYREEENGRGNFPPRFSGLQFPNYSSELNVNALELDDSALYLCASSRGTSSPGELFFGEGSRLTVL.

This chain connects TRBV6-2 or TRBV6-3 to TRBJ2-5; TRBD1 might be the D (6 bases). CDR1 is MNHEY and CDR2 is SVGEGT in the germline V gene. V was cut by 7 bases and J by 1 base, with 16 bases left in between. The CDR3 is 15 residues long. CDR3 coding DNA: TGTGCCAGCACCCCCCCCGGGACACTCCAAGAGACCCAGTACTTC. Its protein is CASTPPGTLQETQYF.

The rearrangement links TRBV5-1 to TRBJ2-5, with 16 bases fitting TRBD2. The CDR3 is 19 residues long. Trimming at V came to 0 bases and at J to 4 bases, leaving 9 bases not matched to a gene. Germline-derived CDR1 and CDR2 are SGHRS and YFSETQ. The DNA for the CDR3 is TGCGCCAGCAGCTTGGGCCCCGGGACTAGCGGGGGGGCCCTAGAGACCCAGTACTTC. Protein sequence: CASSLGPGTSGGALETQYF.

CDR3 DNA sequence: TGCGCCAGCGGCCCCGGGACAGGGGACGACAAACTGTTTTTT. Protein: CASGPGTGDDKLFF. The chain couples TRBV10-1 to TRBJ1-4, with TRBD1 identical over 10 bases. Germline CDR1 WNHNN, CDR2 SYGVQD (reference sequence). The J segment lost 11 bases and the V segment lost 8 bases, leaving 11 bases of the junction unmatched. The CDR3 has 14 residues.

V usage is TRBV6-5 and J usage is TRBJ1-1; 7 nucleotides line up with TRBD1. CDR1 and CDR2 (germline): MNHEY, SVGAGI. The trim removed 6 bases at V and 0 bases at J, leaving 1 base unmatched. The CDR3 is 13 residues long. CDR3 region: CASRGQMNTEAFF. The CDR3 DNA reads TGTGCCAGCAGGGGACAGATGAACACTGAAGCTTTCTTT.

The V and J genes are TRBV11-2 and TRBJ2-5; D gene unclear. Germline V CDR1 and CDR2: SGHAT, FQNNGV. The CDR3 loop spans 12 amino acids. V was trimmed by 5 bases and J by 4 bases, leaving 8 bases between them. Written as DNA, the CDR3 is TGTGCCAGCAGCCCCACTGCAGAGACCCAGTACTTC. Its protein product is CASSPTAETQYF.

This clone was recorded only once. The V and J genes are TRBV25-1 and TRBJ1-3, with no clear D. CDR3 length: 14 residues. In germline, CDR1 is MGHDK, CDR2 SYGVNS. Trimming took 3 bases from V and 0 from J, leaving 6 bases between them. The CDR3 is CASSDPHSGNTIYF. In DNA form, the CDR3 reads TGTGCCAGCAGTGACCCCCACTCTGGAAACACCATATATTTT. Filled out from reference TRBV25-1 and TRBJ1-3, the complete variable domain reads EADIYQTPRYLVIGTGKKITLECSQTMGHDKMYWYQQDPGMELHLIHYSYGVNSTEKGDLSSESTVSRIRTEHFPLTLESARPSHTSQYLCASSDPHSGNTIYFGEGSWLTVV.